These 18 T cell receptor beta chains were sequenced from one sample in a study of human T cells and chemical hapten exposure (dated by TCRdb to 2020 to 2022). Library creation used RACE. Sequencing relied on a NextSeq 500. TCRdb cleaned the public reads at Q25 with fastp, built clones with MiXCR and kept in-frame beta chains. Identical CDR3 protein sequences are pooled into one entry, listed with their most common genes and DNA. In this sample the table shows tens of thousands of distinct CDR3 sequences, over 9.5% of which occur a single time. Together, the top ten hold 5% to 5.5% of the sample. The sample's time point, from its label and the paper: pre-sensitization, week 0. The treatment or condition label for this specimen denotes: therapeutic diphenylcyclopropenone sensitization with weekly scalp DPC. The sequencing here drew on whole blood, taken in connection with sensitization to the hapten diphenylcyclopropenone (DPC). All receptors come from a woman in her forties or fifties with alopecia areata. Some clones in this sample may be carry-over from other donors' samples.

This clonotype came up many times. The V gene is TRBV20-1, the J gene TRBJ1-4, with 9 bases identical to TRBD1. The germline CDR1 and CDR2 sequences are DFQATT and SNEGSKA (reference sequence). V shed 5 bases, J shed 5 bases, and the junction held 6 bases outside the gene matches. This CDR3 has 14 amino acids. CDR3 protein: CSAPTGGVNEKLFF. The CDR3 coding sequence is TGCAGTGCTCCTACAGGGGGCGTCAATGAAAAACTGTTTTTT.

This clonotype was seen a handful of times. The gene calls are TRBV9 and TRBJ2-3, with no clear D. The germline V gene has CDR1 SGDLS and CDR2 YYNGEE. Trimming stripped 4 bases from V and 2 bases from J, with 8 bases between. The CDR3 runs 13 residues. The CDR3 protein is CASSPRPTDTQYF. Here the CDR3 DNA reads TGTGCCAGCAGCCCCCGACCCACAGATACGCAGTATTTT.

In this sample, this clonotype turned up many times. V is TRBV10-3 and J is TRBJ2-1, with TRBD2 as a possible D gene (5 bases). The V gene lost 11 bases and the J gene lost 5 bases, with 16 bases spanning the gap. Germline V gene sequence: CDR1 ENHRY, CDR2 SYGVKD. CDR3 length: 13 residues. Written as DNA, the CDR3 is TGTGCCTCCTGCGGCTTGCGGGACAATGAGCAGTTCTTC. Its protein product is CASCGLRDNEQFF.

The rearrangement uses TRBV6-5 and TRBJ2-7; D perhaps matches TRBD2 (5 bases). CDR3 length: 11 amino acids. The germline CDR1 and CDR2 sequences are MNHEY and SVGAGI. V gave up 11 bases and J gave up 4 bases, with 12 bases separating them. Here the CDR3 DNA reads TGTGCCGCGATAGGGAGATACGAGCAGTACTTC. This translates into CAAIGRYEQYF.

The chain is built from TRBV11-2 and TRBJ2-3; no reliable D call. This CDR3 comprises 17 residues. V lost 10 bases and J lost 0, with 23 bases in between. Germline lookup yields CDR1 SGHAT and CDR2 FQNNGV. DNA for the CDR3: TGTGCCAACAGTTCCACCCCTTGGGCGGCTAGCACAGATACGCAGTATTTT. It encodes CANSSTPWAASTDTQYF.

This clonotype was seen at least ten times. The V and J genes are TRBV2 and TRBJ1-6; D unclear. V was pared by 7 bases and J by 10 bases, with 14 bases between. The CDR3 extends over 13 amino acids. Per germline, CDR1 SNHLY and CDR2 FYNNEI. The chain's CDR3 is CASNPEGPSPLHF. The CDR3 nucleotides read TGTGCCAGCAATCCGGAGGGCCCCTCACCCCTCCACTTT.

This clonotype was detected only a few times. The chain employs TRBV7-2 and TRBJ2-5, with 10 bases matching TRBD2. Germline V CDR1 and CDR2: SGHTA, FQGNSA. J lost 5 bases, V lost 0 bases, and 3 bases had no gene match. The CDR3 covers 15 residues. The CDR3 reads CASSLAGLASETQYF. The CDR3 DNA sequence: TGTGCCAGCAGCTTAGCGGGACTAGCGTCCGAGACCCAGTACTTC.

This clonotype was detected ten times or more. The chain carries TRBV18 and TRBJ2-1; D unresolved. CDR1 and CDR2 from the germline V gene are KGHSH and LQKENI. The CDR3 length is 14 residues. Between the trimmed V and J ends, which lost 6 bases and 4 bases, there was a span of 13 bases. CDR3 protein: CASSTTTEYNEQFF. The CDR3, as DNA: TGTGCCAGCTCCACCACAACAGAGTACAATGAGCAGTTCTTC.

This clonotype was counted only a few times. This chain uses TRBV11-2 with TRBJ2-2; 9 bases fit TRBD1. Germline V gene sequence: CDR1 SGHAT, CDR2 FQNNGV. This CDR3 has 18 amino acids. The ends lost 2 bases at V and 3 bases at J; junction bases unmatched: 10. The CDR3 region has the DNA TGTGCCAGCAGCTTATGGGGGACAGGGCAAAGGTACACCGGGGAGCTGTTTTTT. Translation: CASSLWGTGQRYTGELFF.

This clonotype has more than one count but fewer than ten. The chain combines TRBV27 with TRBJ2-2; 13 nucleotides match TRBD2. The CDR3 runs to 20 residues. The V gene's germline CDR1 is MNHEY and CDR2 SMNVEV (reference sequence). Germline trimming cut 1 base from V and 1 base from J; bases unmatched to any gene: 9. The CDR3 nucleotides read TGTGCCAGCAGTTTATGGGATCCGGGACTAGCGGGACAGAACACCGGGGAGCTGTTTTTT. Protein sequence: CASSLWDPGLAGQNTGELFF.

This chain links TRBV29-1 with TRBJ2-7; 7 bases fit TRBD2. The CDR3 consists of 15 residues. The germline CDR1 and CDR2 sequences are SQVTM and ANQGSEA. J was trimmed by 3 bases and V by 2 bases; bases with no gene match: 10. The CDR3 bases are TGCAGCGTTGAATCCCCGGCTAGCGGAAACTACGAGCAGTACTTC. This gives the protein CSVESPASGNYEQYF.

This clonotype was detected ten times or more. The chain couples TRBV10-3 to TRBJ1-1; D is undetermined. The V gene lost 2 bases and the J gene lost 2 bases, with 12 bases spanning the gap. The CDR3 has 15 amino acids. Germline V gives CDR1 ENHRY, CDR2 SYGVKD. In DNA form, the CDR3 reads TGTGCCATCAGTGAGATTTCTCCCCTAAACACTGAAGCTTTCTTT. Residues: CAISEISPLNTEAFF.

This clonotype was counted many times. The chain combines TRBV12-3 or TRBV12-4 with TRBJ1-2, with 7 bases identical to TRBD1. The ends lost 6 bases at V and 3 bases at J; junction bases unmatched: 4. The CDR3 extends over 13 amino acids. The CDR3 region is CASSPDRDYGYTF. The CDR3 region has the DNA TGTGCCAGCAGCCCCGACAGGGACTATGGCTACACCTTC.

This clonotype was observed many times. The chain uses TRBV3-1 and TRBJ1-2; no definite D call. Trimming pared 2 bases from V and 5 bases from J, leaving 9 bases between. This CDR3 has 13 amino acids. Germline V CDR1 and CDR2: LGHDT, YNNKEL (reference sequence). The chain's CDR3 is CASSQRTVYGYTF. CDR3 sequence (DNA): TGTGCCAGCAGCCAACGGACTGTGTATGGCTACACCTTC. Full variable domain (missing parts from reference TRBV3-1 and TRBJ1-2): DTAVSQTPKYLVTQMGNDKSIKCEQNLGHDTMYWYKQDSKKFLKIMFSYNNKELIINETVPNRFSPKSPDKAHLNLHINSLELGDSAVYFCASSQRTVYGYTFGSGTRLTVV.

This chain uses TRBV7-9 with TRBJ2-1; 11 nucleotides align to TRBD1. The germline V gene has CDR1 SEHNR and CDR2 FQNEAQ (reference sequence). The CDR3 contains 15 residues. With V trimmed by 5 bases and J by 7 bases, 7 bases remained unmatched. CDR3: CASSNRDRGSNEQFF. For the CDR3, the DNA is TGTGCCAGCAGCAATAGGGACAGGGGGTCAAATGAGCAGTTCTTC.

This clonotype has a count of ten or more. The CDR3 DNA follows: TGTGCCAGTTCCGGACAGCAAAACACTGAAGCTTTCTTT. This gives the protein CASSGQQNTEAFF. V usage is TRBV7-8 and J usage is TRBJ1-1, with D tentatively TRBD1 (6 bases). The germline gives CDR1 SGHVS, CDR2 FQNEAQ. This CDR3 comprises 13 residues. V lost 9 bases and J lost 2, with 13 bases in between.

Only a few counts were recorded for this clonotype. The gene calls are TRBV10-2 and TRBJ1-1, with D unclear. Germline loops: CDR1 WSHSY, CDR2 SAAADI. The V end lost 0 bases, the J end lost 4 bases, and 9 bases lay between the germline ends. CDR3 length: 14 residues. This CDR3 reads CASSESVGSTEAFF. In DNA, the CDR3 is TGCGCCAGCAGTGAGTCGGTGGGGAGCACTGAAGCTTTCTTT.

The V gene is TRBV9, the J gene TRBJ1-2, with unresolved D. V was pared by 0 bases and J by 5 bases, with 8 bases between. The CDR3 runs 13 residues. CDR1 and CDR2 (germline): SGDLS, YYNGEE. Written as DNA, the CDR3 is TGTGCCAGCAGCGTAGAGACGGATTATGGCTACACCTTC. As protein: CASSVETDYGYTF.